These 23 T cell receptor beta chains share one sample of origin, sequenced in a study of blood T cell repertoires in COVID-19. Only in-frame clones appear in the TCRdb table, and some are missing; sequencing was by immunoSEQ multiplex PCR. The sample gives about 140,000 clones, over 80% of which show up once; 1.6% is in the top ten. Sequenced: peripheral blood. These receptors were obtained from a human donor in a cohort sampled during active COVID-19.

V is TRBV7-2 and J is TRBJ1-2, with a possible D match to TRBD1 (5 bases). Germline V lookup: CDR1 SGHTA, CDR2 FQGNSA. V was trimmed by 3 bases and J by 7 bases, leaving 18 bases between them. CDR3 length: 15 residues. DNA for the CDR3: TGTGCCAGCAGCTTTGAACAGGCTCTTCGGGTTGGCTACACCTTC. This encodes CASSFEQALRVGYTF. The full variable domain, in which reference TRBV7-2 and TRBJ1-2 provide the parts outside the CDR3, is GAGVSQSPSNKVTEKGKDVELRCDPISGHTALYWYRQSLGQGLEFLIYFQGNSAPDKSGLPSDRFSAERTGGSVSTLTIQRTQQEDSAVYLCASSFEQALRVGYTFGSGTRLTVV.

This clone occurred once. In nucleotides, the CDR3 is TGCAGCGCTACAGACAGGGTGTCGGCCTACGAGCAGTACTTC. It specifies CSATDRVSAYEQYF. The gene calls are TRBV29-1 and TRBJ2-7; 7 nucleotides align to TRBD1. The CDR3 consists of 14 residues. Trimming took 7 bases from V and 2 from J; bases not matched to a gene: 11. Looked up from germline, CDR1 is SQVTM and CDR2 is ANQGSEA.

The V and J genes are TRBV5-1 and TRBJ2-1, with 7 bases that match TRBD1. The CDR3 runs 15 residues. In germline, CDR1 is SGHRS, CDR2 YFSETQ. V was clipped by 0 bases and J by 3 bases; unmatched bases: 3. Here the CDR3 DNA reads TGCGCCAGCAGCTTGGCAGGGGGAGACTACAATGAGCAGTTCTTC. Amino acids: CASSLAGGDYNEQFF.

This clone was seen a few times. The V call is TRBV28, the J call TRBJ1-2; possibly TRBD1 for D (6 bases). The CDR3 sequence is 15 residues long. CDR1 MDHEN and CDR2 SYDVKM come from the germline V gene. Trimming removed 6 bases at V and 0 bases at J, with 14 bases between. For the CDR3, the DNA is TGTGCCAGCAGGATGGACAGCCCAGCTAACTATGGCTACACCTTC. Its protein product is CASRMDSPANYGYTF.

The chain uses TRBV5-1 and TRBJ2-5; tentative D call: TRBD2 (5 bases). Trimming shortened V by 3 bases and J by 1 base, and 13 bases separated the two germline ends. CDR1 SGHRS and CDR2 YFSETQ come from the germline V gene. The CDR3 has 15 residues. CDR3 DNA sequence: TGCGCCAGCAGCTACGGGAATCCGTCCCAAGAGACCCAGTACTTC. The encoded protein is CASSYGNPSQETQYF.

The rearrangement links TRBV19 to TRBJ2-1; 9 bases line up with TRBD2. The germline CDR1 and CDR2 sequences are LNHDA and SQIVND (reference sequence). J lost 2 bases, V lost 5 bases, and 7 bases had no gene match. The CDR3 covers 16 residues. The CDR3 DNA is TGTGCCAGTAGTTGGGCTAGCGGGACCCCCTACAATGAGCAGTTCTTC. Translating gives CASSWASGTPYNEQFF.

This chain uses TRBV6-5 with TRBJ1-2; maybe TRBD1 (5 bases). This CDR3 is built from 12 residues. Germline values: CDR1 MNHEY, CDR2 SVGAGI. V gave up 4 bases and J gave up 4 bases, with 7 bases separating them. The CDR3 protein is CASSSDTYGYTF. The CDR3 DNA reads as TGTGCCAGCAGTTCGGACACCTATGGCTACACCTTC.

This clone appeared once. The chain is built from TRBV5-1 and TRBJ1-2, with 10 bases lining up with TRBD1. The V segment lost 9 bases and the J segment 3 bases; nucleotides outside the gene matches: 5. The CDR3 has 13 amino acids. Germline V gives CDR1 SGHRS, CDR2 YFSETQ. This CDR3 is CATGTGVDYGYTF. In DNA form, the CDR3 reads TGCGCCACCGGGACAGGGGTTGACTATGGCTACACCTTC.

V usage is TRBV11-2 and J usage is TRBJ1-2, with D maybe TRBD1 (5 bases). Trimming removed 1 base from V and 8 bases from J, with 14 bases in between. Germline CDR1 and CDR2: SGHAT and FQNNGV. The CDR3 is 14 residues long. The CDR3 reads CASSLGIGEEGYTF. The CDR3 nucleotides read TGTGCCAGCAGCTTAGGCATAGGGGAGGAAGGCTACACCTTC.

The genes are TRBV28 and TRBJ1-5, with D possibly matching TRBD1 (6 bases). CDR3 length: 14 amino acids. From germline, CDR1 is MDHEN and CDR2 SYDVKM. V was trimmed by 2 bases and J by 7 bases, leaving 12 bases between them. As DNA, the CDR3 is TGTGCCAGCAGTTTAGGCCAGGGGTTGCAGCCCCAGCATTTT. Protein product: CASSLGQGLQPQHF.

The chain joins TRBV20-1 to TRBJ2-1; D not resolved. V was clipped by 3 bases and J by 7 bases, with 16 bases between them. The CDR3 consists of 14 residues. Germline V gene sequence: CDR1 DFQATT, CDR2 SNEGSKA (reference sequence). CDR3 protein: CSASWRLSANEQFF. The CDR3 DNA reads TGCAGTGCTAGTTGGAGACTCTCGGCAAATGAGCAGTTCTTC.

The chain uses TRBV18 and TRBJ2-7; TRBD1 matches at 8 bases. The CDR3 has 13 amino acids. Germline values: CDR1 KGHSH, CDR2 LQKENI. Unmatched junction bases numbered 2, after V lost 3 bases and J lost 4 bases. The CDR3 reads CASSPQGAYEQYF. CDR3 sequence (DNA): TGTGCCAGCTCACCCCAGGGGGCGTACGAGCAGTACTTC.

The sample holds one count of this clone. The chain uses TRBV6-2 or TRBV6-3 and TRBJ2-3; TRBD2 matches 11 bases. In germline, CDR1 is MNHEY, CDR2 SVGEGT. CDR3 length equals 16 residues. V lost 5 bases and J lost 2; bases outside the gene matches: 6. In DNA, the CDR3 is TGTGCCAGCAGTCCCCGACTAGCGGGACTCACAGATACGCAGTATTTT. Its protein product is CASSPRLAGLTDTQYF.

The V gene is TRBV4-1, the J gene TRBJ2-2; D might be TRBD2 (5 bases). This CDR3 comprises 15 residues. Germline-derived CDR1 and CDR2 are MGHRA and YSYEKL. The V gene lost 1 base and the J gene lost 4 bases, with 10 bases spanning the gap. CDR3 in DNA: TGCGCCAGCAGCCAAGCCTACCGGGGCACCGGGGAGCTGTTTTTT. Protein product: CASSQAYRGTGELFF.

This chain links TRBV11-3 with TRBJ2-2; weak D call: TRBD1 (6 bases). V dropped 4 bases and J dropped 7 bases, with 13 bases sitting between them. This CDR3 is 14 amino acids long. CDR1 SGHNT and CDR2 YENEEA come from the germline V gene. The CDR3 region has the DNA TGTGCCAGCAGCTCACTAAGGGGGAGCGGGGAGCTGTTTTTT. This codes for CASSSLRGSGELFF.

This rearrangement joins TRBV30 to TRBJ2-5; 9 bases line up with TRBD1. V was clipped by 0 bases and J by 7 bases; unmatched bases: 6. This CDR3 spans 14 amino acids. Per the germline V gene, CDR1 is GTSNPN and CDR2 is SVGIG (reference sequence). The CDR3 reads CAWSVLGQGGTQYF. The CDR3 DNA follows: TGTGCCTGGAGTGTATTGGGACAGGGAGGGACCCAGTACTTC.

V is TRBV9 and J is TRBJ2-1; 9 nucleotides match TRBD1. The CDR3 consists of 16 residues. V shed 0 bases and J 3 bases; nucleotides not matched to a gene: 4. CDR1 and CDR2 from the germline V gene are SGDLS and YYNGEE. DNA for the CDR3: TGTGCCAGCAGCGTAGGCTTGGACAGGGGCTACAATGAGCAGTTCTTC. It encodes CASSVGLDRGYNEQFF. Filled out from reference TRBV9 and TRBJ2-1, the complete variable domain reads DSGVTQTPKHLITATGQRVTLRCSPRSGDLSVYWYQQSLDQGLQFLIQYYNGEERAKGNILERFSAQQFPDLHSELNLSSLELGDSALYFCASSVGLDRGYNEQFFGPGTRLTVL.

The table lists this clone with a few counts. V and J are TRBV5-6 and TRBJ1-5; D not resolved. The CDR3 contains 13 residues. Germline V CDR1 and CDR2: SGHDT, YYEEEE. Trimming removed 4 bases from V and 9 bases from J, with 14 bases in between. This chain's CDR3 is CASSVADLGPQHF. The CDR3 DNA sequence: TGTGCCAGCAGCGTAGCGGATTTAGGGCCCCAGCATTTT.

The chain recombines TRBV15 with TRBJ2-3; D might be TRBD1 (6 bases). CDR3 length equals 16 residues. Germline V gene lookup returns CDR1 LNHNV and CDR2 YYDKDF (reference sequence). V was cut by 0 bases and J by 1 base, with 11 bases left in between. CDR3: CATSRDRGGGTDTQYF. DNA of the CDR3: TGTGCCACCAGCAGAGATCGTGGGGGCGGCACAGATACGCAGTATTTT.

The rearrangement uses TRBV27 and TRBJ2-1; 10 positions match TRBD2. V gave up 5 bases and J gave up 5 bases; unmatched junction bases: 12. The CDR3 is made up of 17 amino acids. From germline, CDR1 is MNHEY and CDR2 SMNVEV (reference sequence). In DNA form, the CDR3 reads TGTGCCAGCAGTCTCTTAATTTCTAGCGGGAGTCACAATGAGCAGTTCTTC. Protein: CASSLLISSGSHNEQFF.

On this clone itself: At one boundary the junction diverges from the germline segment, which might be a read error. The V call is TRBV30, the J call TRBJ2-3, with TRBD2 matching over 13 bases. The CDR3 contains 14 residues. Germline V CDR1 and CDR2: GTSNPN, SVGIG (reference sequence). The CDR3 spells CACSGLAGVDTQYF. CDR3 nucleotides: TGTGCCTGTAGTGGACTAGCGGGAGTGGATACGCAGTATTTT.

This chain joins TRBV29-1 and TRBJ1-2, with D perhaps matching TRBD1 (6 bases). The germline V gene has CDR1 SQVTM and CDR2 ANQGSEA. Trimming removed 6 bases from V and 5 bases from J, with 19 bases in between. The CDR3 runs 14 residues. For the CDR3, the DNA is TGCAGCGTATCTGGGGGGGGGCCCTATTATGGCTACACCTTC. This encodes CSVSGGGPYYGYTF.

The chain uses TRBV5-1 and TRBJ2-1; 7 positions agree with TRBD1. J gave up 0 bases and V 4 bases, and 4 bases lay outside the gene matches. CDR3 length equals 15 residues. In germline, CDR1 is SGHRS, CDR2 YFSETQ. The CDR3 sequence is CASSLRDSSYNEQFF. In nucleotides, the CDR3 is TGCGCCAGCAGCCTCCGGGACAGCTCCTACAATGAGCAGTTCTTC.